A selection of T cell receptor beta chains follows, all from one sample in a study of vaccination and CD4 T cells after COVID-19. TCRdb reanalysed the PCR reads using MiXCR and keeps one entry per CDR3 protein. The sample has some 26,000 distinct CDR3 sequences; approximately 51% are singletons. Sequencing used CD4+ T cells from blood, obtained about 7 months after SARS-CoV-2 vaccination. The receptors were sampled from a human donor who had recovered from COVID-19. Each CDR3 is given with its conserved first and last residue. D genes are given only for firm matches. Only part of the rows carry a size: once, few, many, or a class if the clone is expanded.

clone_size,j_call,d_call,v_call,cdr3_nt,cdr3_aa
.,TRBJ1-1,.,TRBV20-1,TGCAGTGCTAGAGTGGACCCCAACACTGAAGCTTTCTTT,CSARVDPNTEAFF
.,TRBJ2-7,.,TRBV6-1,TGTGCCAGCGGCGACGGGTACGAGCAGTACTTC,CASGDGYEQYF
.,TRBJ1-5,TRBD1,TRBV19,TGTGCCAGTCGACCCGGGACAGGGGGCAATCAGCCCCAGCATTTT,CASRPGTGGNQPQHF
.,TRBJ2-5,TRBD2,TRBV5-1,TGCGCCAGCAGCTTCTCGCCGGGGAGGGTTGAAGAGACCCAGTACTTC,CASSFSPGRVEETQYF
few,TRBJ2-2,TRBD2,TRBV20-1,TGCAGTGCCGAACCACTAGCGGGAGGACACACCGGGGAGCTGTTTTTT,CSAEPLAGGHTGELFF
.,TRBJ2-4,.,TRBV6-5,TGTGCCAGCAGTTACTCGGCAGGGGAAAACATTCAGTACTTC,CASSYSAGENIQYF
.,TRBJ2-5,TRBD2,TRBV29-1,TGCAGCGTTCAGTGGCTAGCGGGAGGAGGGCAAGAGACCCAGTACTTC,CSVQWLAGGGQETQYF
.,TRBJ2-5,TRBD1,TRBV7-9,TGTGCCAGCAGCACCACGATAGGGGGCCTGTGGGAGACCCAGTACTTC,CASSTTIGGLWETQYF
.,TRBJ2-7,.,TRBV20-1,TGCAGTGCTAGAGACGGGTACGAGCAGTACTTC,CSARDGYEQYF
few,TRBJ2-5,TRBD2,TRBV6-5,TGTGCCAGCAGTTACGGGCTAGCGGTTCAGAAAGAGACCCAGTACTTC,CASSYGLAVQKETQYF
.,TRBJ2-3,TRBD2,TRBV29-1,TGCAGCGTTGAAGGGCTGAGGGAGGGCCTCGCAGATACGCAGTATTTT,CSVEGLREGLADTQYF
.,TRBJ1-5,TRBD1,TRBV27,TGTGCCAGCAGTATTAAGGGACAGGGGAGCAATCAGCCCCAGCATTTT,CASSIKGQGSNQPQHF
.,TRBJ2-1,TRBD1,TRBV12-3/TRBV12-4,TGTGCCAGCAGTTTACAGGGGGCCTTCAATGAGCAGTTCTTC,CASSLQGAFNEQFF
.,TRBJ2-2,.,TRBV28,TGTGCCAGCAGTTTAACGGTTGGTTTCCCCGGGGAGCTGTTTTTT,CASSLTVGFPGELFF
.,TRBJ2-7,TRBD2,TRBV15,TGTGCCACCAGCGGAGGGACTAGACCCTACGAGCAGTACTTC,CATSGGTRPYEQYF
.,TRBJ1-5,.,TRBV6-2/TRBV6-3,TGTGCCAGCAGTCCCGAGCATAGCAATCAGCCCCAGCATTTT,CASSPEHSNQPQHF
.,TRBJ2-7,TRBD2,TRBV19,TGTGCCAGTAGTACGGGGACTAGCGGCTACGAGCAGTACTTC,CASSTGTSGYEQYF
.,TRBJ2-1,TRBD2,TRBV7-3,TGTGCCAGCAGCTTAATGGCTAGCGGGAGGGGTGAGCAGTTCTTC,CASSLMASGRGEQFF
few,TRBJ2-7,.,TRBV20-1,TGCAGTGCTCCACATCCCCCGTCCGGGACTCAGAGCTCCTACGAGCAGTACTTC,CSAPHPPSGTQSSYEQYF